One and the same sample provided the 20 T cell receptor beta chains below, sequenced in a study of control samples from healthy donors and cancer patients (dated by TCRdb to about 2020). Libraries were constructed by the immunoSEQ multiplex PCR assay. This is the immuneACCESS table as TCRdb keeps it, with only in-frame sequences that have V and J called. A part of the clones is gone; compared with another copy, unresolved V genes explain less than half, and the rest is unexplained. For this sample the table gives tens of thousands of clones, of which over 85% were detected only once. Less than 6.5% of the sample lies in the top ten. Material: PBMCs. The receptors here all came from a man between 60 and 75 years old with colorectal cancer.

The genes are TRBV6-1 and TRBJ2-7; D unclear. Germline V gene data show CDR1 as MNHNS and CDR2 as SASEGT. The CDR3 runs to 14 residues. The ends were cut back, 1 base at V and 2 bases at J, with 9 bases in the middle. The CDR3 loop reads CASSEVRRAYEQYF. The CDR3 region has the DNA TGTGCCAGCAGTGAAGTGCGACGAGCCTACGAGCAGTACTTC.

J is TRBJ1-2 and V is TRBV9; D is possibly TRBD1 (6 bases). This CDR3 region has 15 residues. CDR1 SGDLS and CDR2 YYNGEE come from the germline V gene. Trimming removed 2 bases from V and 4 bases from J, with 15 bases in between. This CDR3 is CASSVSQGIIYGYTF. The CDR3, as DNA: TGTGCCAGCAGCGTTTCACAGGGTATAATCTATGGCTACACCTTC.

The rearrangement joins TRBV27 to TRBJ2-1; TRBD2 agrees at 7 bases. CDR3 size: 15 residues. Germline trimming cut 3 bases from V and 2 bases from J; bases unmatched to any gene: 4. Germline V lookup: CDR1 MNHEY, CDR2 SMNVEV (reference sequence). In DNA form, the CDR3 reads TGTGCCAGCAGTTTGTCGCTAGCGGCCTACAATGAGCAGTTCTTC. This gives the protein CASSLSLAAYNEQFF.

The V call is TRBV11-2, the J call TRBJ2-7, with no clear D. With 1 base removed from V and 3 bases from J, the gap between germline ends came to 13 bases. The CDR3 sequence is 15 residues long. The V gene's germline CDR1 is SGHAT and CDR2 FQNNGV. The CDR3 DNA follows: TGTGCCAGCAGCTTAGCCTTATCAGGATTCTACGAGCAGTACTTC. Translating gives CASSLALSGFYEQYF.

This clone was found many times. The rearrangement joins TRBV9 to TRBJ2-3, with D maybe TRBD2 (6 bases). The V end was cut by 3 bases, the J end by 6 bases, with 17 bases between. This CDR3 is built from 15 residues. The V gene's germline CDR1 is SGDLS and CDR2 YYNGEE. This CDR3 is CASSARLVSGDTQYF. CDR3 nucleotide sequence: TGTGCCAGCAGCGCAAGACTAGTTTCGGGGGATACGCAGTATTTT.

CDR3 bases: TGTGCCTGGAGGAACCCGGGACAGCACAATTCACCCCTCCACTTT. Encoded protein: CAWRNPGQHNSPLHF. The J gene is TRBJ1-6, the V gene TRBV30, with 7 bases that match TRBD1. This CDR3 spans 15 amino acids. J lost 7 bases, V lost 3 bases, and 9 bases had no gene match. Germline assignment: CDR1 GTSNPN and CDR2 SVGIG (reference sequence).

A single count supports this clone. V gene TRBV2 combines with J gene TRBJ1-6; D is ambiguous. Trimming left V 3 bases short and J 8 bases short, with 5 bases between. CDR1 is SNHLY, CDR2 FYNNEI, per germline. The CDR3 is made up of 12 amino acids. CDR3 nucleotides: TGTGCCAGCAGTGAGGGGTATTCACCCCTCCACTTT. Encoded protein: CASSEGYSPLHF. Full variable domain (remainder filled in from reference TRBV2 and TRBJ1-6): EPEVTQTPSHQVTQMGQEVILRCVPISNHLYFYWYRQILGQKVEFLVSFYNNEISEKSEIFDDQFSVERPDGSNFTLKIRSTKLEDSAMYFCASSEGYSPLHFGNGTRLTVT.

The chain joins TRBV5-4 to TRBJ1-6, with D perhaps TRBD1 (6 bases). V lost 3 bases and J 7 bases, leaving 8 bases between the germline ends. The germline CDR1 and CDR2 sequences are SGHNT and YYREEE (reference sequence). This CDR3 has 13 amino acids. CDR3 nucleotide sequence: TGTGCCAGCAGCTCGGACAGAAATTCACCCCTCCACTTT. Amino acid sequence: CASSSDRNSPLHF.

The genes are TRBV4-1 and TRBJ2-7; 7 nucleotides agree with TRBD1. The V gene end was trimmed by 3 bases and the J gene end by 3 bases; junction bases not matched to a gene: 8. The CDR3 sequence is 15 residues long. Germline V gene sequence: CDR1 MGHRA, CDR2 YSYEKL. CDR3 sequence reads: CASSHSETGNYEQYF. As DNA, the CDR3 is TGCGCCAGCAGCCACTCGGAGACAGGGAACTACGAGCAGTACTTC.

J is TRBJ2-3 and V is TRBV25-1; 8 nucleotides align to TRBD2. The CDR3 length is 15 residues. J gave up 5 bases and V 2 bases, and 6 bases lay outside the gene matches. The germline gives CDR1 MGHDK, CDR2 SYGVNS. CDR3 protein: CASSEGGGRGDTQYF. CDR3 DNA sequence: TGTGCCAGCAGTGAAGGCGGGGGGCGAGGAGATACGCAGTATTTT.

The rearrangement links TRBV30 to TRBJ2-1; D remains unclear. CDR1 and CDR2 from the germline V gene are GTSNPN and SVGIG (reference sequence). This CDR3 is built from 14 residues. Here the CDR3 reads CARTSGNSYNEQFF. CDR3 DNA: TGTGCACGCACCTCAGGAAACTCCTACAATGAGCAGTTCTTC.

The chain couples TRBV9 to TRBJ1-2; 8 bases match TRBD1. Per germline, CDR1 SGDLS and CDR2 YYNGEE. V was pared by 4 bases and J by 5 bases, with 13 bases of the junction left unmatched. CDR3 length: 16 amino acids. This chain's CDR3 is CASSPTADRGGYGYTF. The CDR3 DNA is TGTGCCAGCAGCCCAACCGCCGACAGGGGAGGATATGGCTACACCTTC.

The chain combines TRBV12-3 or TRBV12-4 with TRBJ1-3; D gene ambiguous. The CDR3 is 13 amino acids. With 2 bases removed from V and 3 bases from J, the gap between germline ends came to 5 bases. The CDR3 DNA is TGTGCCAGCAGTTTAAACGGTGGAAACACCATATATTTT. Translated: CASSLNGGNTIYF.

The chain has TRBV3-1 (or the pseudogene TRBV3-2) and TRBJ1-5; D gene uncertain. The CDR3 runs to 16 residues. Trimming stripped 1 base from V and 1 base from J, with 11 bases between. In germline, CDR1 is LGHDT, CDR2 YNNKEL (reference sequence). The DNA of the CDR3 is TGTGCCAGCAGCCAAGTTGGGCCCCCGAGCAATCAGCCCCAGCATTTT. Translating gives CASSQVGPPSNQPQHF.

This chain joins TRBV6-5 and TRBJ2-5, with 7 positions matching TRBD2. Germline lookup yields CDR1 MNHEY and CDR2 SVGAGI. This CDR3 comprises 15 residues. The J segment lost 4 bases and the V segment lost 2 bases, leaving 7 bases of the junction unmatched. As DNA, the CDR3 is TGTGCCAGCAGTTACGGGAGGGGTTCAGCAGAGACCCAGTACTTC. Amino acids: CASSYGRGSAETQYF.

The J gene is TRBJ1-5, the V gene TRBV18; a weak D match, TRBD1 (6 bases). V lost 0 bases and J lost 3, with 15 bases in between. Looked up from germline, CDR1 is KGHSH and CDR2 is LQKENI. The CDR3 sequence is 17 residues long. In nucleotides, the CDR3 is TGTGCCAGCTCACCACCGAGGGTCTCAGGGGTCAATCAGCCCCAGCATTTT. Encoded protein: CASSPPRVSGVNQPQHF. The whole variable domain, remainder taken from reference TRBV18 and TRBJ1-5, is NAGVMQNPRHLVRRRGQEARLRCSPMKGHSHVYWYRQLPEEGLKFMVYLQKENIIDESGMPKERFSAEFPKEGPSILRIQQVVRGDSAAYFCASSPPRVSGVNQPQHFGDGTRLSIL.

The chain recombines TRBV28 with TRBJ2-1, with D uncertain. CDR1 is MDHEN and CDR2 is SYDVKM in the germline V gene. The CDR3 extends over 12 amino acids. The V gene lost 5 bases and the J gene lost 10 bases, with 12 bases spanning the gap. CDR3 coding DNA: TGTGCCAGCAGTCCGCCCACTCGGGAGCAGTTCTTC. It is translated as CASSPPTREQFF.

CDR3 sequence: CAWMSLTVNSPLHF. In DNA form, the CDR3 reads TGTGCCTGGATGTCCCTGACAGTTAATTCACCCCTCCACTTT. The chain carries TRBV30 and TRBJ1-6; D possibly corresponds to TRBD1 (5 bases). This CDR3 comprises 14 residues. The germline CDR1 and CDR2 sequences are GTSNPN and SVGIG (reference sequence). Trimming removed 4 bases at V and 6 bases at J, with 13 bases between.

This clone has more than one count but fewer than ten. Within the sample, other DNA sequences also encode this same CDR3. This sequence joins TRBV6-4 and TRBJ1-1; D uncertain. The length of the CDR3 is 12 residues. CDR1 is MRHNA and CDR2 is SNTAGT in the germline V gene. The V end was cut by 5 bases, the J end by 5 bases, with 9 bases between. CDR3 sequence: CASSLQVTEAFF. CDR3 nucleotide sequence: TGTGCCAGCAGTCTGCAGGTTACTGAAGCTTTCTTT.

The CDR3 spells CASTDRGRETQYF. CDR3 in DNA: TGTGCCAGTACCGACAGGGGGCGGGAGACCCAGTACTTC. The chain links TRBV19 to TRBJ2-5; TRBD1 agrees at 10 bases. The germline V gene encodes CDR1 LNHDA and CDR2 SQIVND (reference sequence). V shed 7 bases, J shed 5 bases, and the junction held 4 bases outside the gene matches. The CDR3 has 13 residues.